Below, 10 T cell receptor beta chains from the same sample are listed, as sequenced in a study of blood T cell repertoires in COVID-19. Sequenced by immunoSEQ multiplex PCR; TCRdb stores in-frame clones only, minus some. The data hold some 450,000 clones, with about 90% observed a single time. Sequenced: peripheral blood. The receptors originated from a man younger than 35 with COVID-19, enrolled during active disease.

In DNA, the CDR3 is TGTGCCAGCAGGCCCCGGACTAGCGGGAGGTCGGGGGAGCAGTTCTTC. Its protein is CASRPRTSGRSGEQFF. The chain joins TRBV3-1 (or the pseudogene TRBV3-2) to TRBJ2-1; 14 nucleotides agree with TRBD2. The trim removed 6 bases at V and 10 bases at J, leaving 11 bases unmatched. Per the germline V gene, CDR1 is LGHDT and CDR2 is YNNKEL (reference sequence). This CDR3 region has 16 residues.

This clone was picked up one time. This may come from a read error, since a much larger clone is one base off. The same CDR3 also results from other DNA sequences found in this sample. The CDR3 DNA follows: TGTGCCAGCAGTGACTCGAGCGGGGGGGCCGATACGCAGTATTTT. It encodes CASSDSSGGADTQYF. The chain uses TRBV6-4 and TRBJ2-3; 10 bases are shared with TRBD2. Germline CDR1 is MRHNA and CDR2 is SNTAGT. V lost 0 bases to trimming and J lost 6 bases; unmatched junction nucleotides: 3. This CDR3 spans 15 amino acids.

The chain links TRBV12-3 or TRBV12-4 to TRBJ1-1; D possibly corresponds to TRBD1 (5 bases). CDR3 length: 13 residues. CDR3 DNA sequence: TGTGCGAACCGGGAGGGGACCAGCACTGAAGCTTTCTTT. It specifies CANREGTSTEAFF.

V is TRBV29-1 and J is TRBJ1-1; D gene unclear. In germline, CDR1 is SQVTM, CDR2 ANQGSEA. With 0 bases removed from V and 8 bases from J, the gap between germline ends came to 13 bases. The CDR3 has 13 residues. The CDR3 loop reads CSVEDSPGLEAFF. The DNA for the CDR3 is TGCAGCGTTGAAGATTCGCCAGGATTAGAAGCTTTCTTT.

The genes are TRBV10-3 and TRBJ1-6, with a weak D call TRBD1 (6 bases). V lost 8 bases to trimming and J lost 4 bases, with 15 bases between them. The CDR3 runs 15 residues. Germline V lookup: CDR1 ENHRY, CDR2 SYGVKD. The CDR3 nucleotides are TGTGCCATCCGAAAGGGGGGGGAATATAATTCACCCCTCCACTTT. Protein: CAIRKGGEYNSPLHF.

The genes are TRBV5-1 and TRBJ1-2; no firm D call. Trimming removed 2 bases from V and 5 bases from J, with 13 bases in between. This CDR3 region has 14 residues. Germline lookup yields CDR1 SGHRS and CDR2 YFSETQ. The CDR3 protein is CASSFGGQAYGYTF. CDR3 DNA: TGCGCCAGCAGCTTCGGTGGGCAGGCTTATGGCTACACCTTC.

The chain links TRBV7-9 to TRBJ2-5; 8 positions match TRBD2. The germline V gene has CDR1 SEHNR and CDR2 FQNEAQ (reference sequence). V was clipped by 10 bases and J by 4 bases; unmatched bases: 8. This CDR3 is built from 13 residues. The CDR3 sequence: CAIETTSAETQYF. The CDR3 DNA reads as TGTGCCATAGAGACGACTAGCGCAGAGACCCAGTACTTC.

The gene calls are TRBV2 and TRBJ1-6; 9 bases fit TRBD1. The CDR3 spans 15 residues. The germline CDR1 and CDR2 sequences are SNHLY and FYNNEI. V lost 4 bases, J lost 8 bases, and 6 bases stayed unmatched. The CDR3 region has the DNA TGTGCCAGCAGTGGAAACAGGGGGCTAGATTCACCCCTCCACTTT. It encodes CASSGNRGLDSPLHF.

The chain couples TRBV2 to TRBJ2-7, with TRBD1 matching over 7 bases. V was clipped by 6 bases and J by 3 bases; unmatched bases: 5. The CDR3 extends over 13 amino acids. Germline assignment: CDR1 SNHLY and CDR2 FYNNEI. The CDR3 DNA reads TGTGCCAGCAGCAATCAGGGGGTCTACGAGCAGTACTTC. This encodes CASSNQGVYEQYF.

The V gene is TRBV2, the J gene TRBJ2-7; 12 bases align to TRBD1. Germline V lookup: CDR1 SNHLY, CDR2 FYNNEI. The CDR3 has 13 amino acids. Trimming took 7 bases from V and 5 from J; bases not matched to a gene: 3. CDR3 sequence reads: CASIGTGGDEQYF. The CDR3 nucleotides are TGTGCCAGCATCGGGACAGGGGGCGACGAGCAGTACTTC. Using reference TRBV2 and TRBJ2-7 for the parts outside the CDR3, the full variable domain is EPEVTQTPSHQVTQMGQEVILRCVPISNHLYFYWYRQILGQKVEFLVSFYNNEISEKSEIFDDQFSVERPDGSNFTLKIRSTKLEDSAMYFCASIGTGGDEQYFGPGTRLTVT.